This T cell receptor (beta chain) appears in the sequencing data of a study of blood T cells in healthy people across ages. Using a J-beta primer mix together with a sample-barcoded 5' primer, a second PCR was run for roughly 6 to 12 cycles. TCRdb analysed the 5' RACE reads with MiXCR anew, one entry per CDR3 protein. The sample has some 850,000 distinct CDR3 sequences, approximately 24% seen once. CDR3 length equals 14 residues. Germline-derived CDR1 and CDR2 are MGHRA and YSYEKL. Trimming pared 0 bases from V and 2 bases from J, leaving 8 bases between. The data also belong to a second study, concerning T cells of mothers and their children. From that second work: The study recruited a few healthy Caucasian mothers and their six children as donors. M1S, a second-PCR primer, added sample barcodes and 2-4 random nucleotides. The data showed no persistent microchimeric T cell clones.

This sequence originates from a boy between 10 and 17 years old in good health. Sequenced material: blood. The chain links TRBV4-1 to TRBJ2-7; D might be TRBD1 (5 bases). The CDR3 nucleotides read TGCGCCAGCAGCCAAGAACCAGGGACCTACGAGCAGTACTTC. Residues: CASSQEPGTYEQYF.